One sample yielded the 31 T cell receptor beta chains listed below, sequenced in a study of shared clonotypes between healthy human individuals. Measured with immunoSEQ multiplex PCR; TCRdb has only the in-frame clones, and not every one. The sample lists about 870,000 clones, around 92% occurring once. It was CD45RO-negative cells, positively selected for CCR7, that made up naive CD8 cells, with terminally differentiated effector memory CD45RA+ cells excluded. The sequenced sample consisted of naive CD8+ T cells sorted from blood. The receptors come from a man aged 30-40 years in good health.

The chain is built from TRBV6-1 and TRBJ1-5; D is unclear. The ends were cut back, 3 bases at V and 1 base at J, with 7 bases in the middle. The V gene's germline CDR1 is MNHNS and CDR2 SASEGT. CDR3 length equals 14 residues. Written as DNA, the CDR3 is TGTGCCAGCAGTGATCCCGGGAGCAATCAGCCCCAGCATTTT. As protein: CASSDPGSNQPQHF.

The J gene is TRBJ2-1, the V gene TRBV27; 11 bases fit TRBD2. J lost 6 bases, V lost 5 bases, and 6 bases had no gene match. The CDR3 contains 15 residues. Germline V gives CDR1 MNHEY, CDR2 SMNVEV (reference sequence). The CDR3 region is CASSDVLAGVNEQFF. The CDR3 nucleotides read TGTGCCAGCAGTGACGTACTAGCGGGAGTCAATGAGCAGTTCTTC.

The J gene is TRBJ2-1, the V gene TRBV11-2, with unresolved D. V was cut by 5 bases and J by 9 bases, with 20 bases left in between. The CDR3 is 15 amino acids. Germline CDR1 reads SGHAT; CDR2 reads FQNNGV. CDR3 residues: CASSPDWSPFLEQFF. The CDR3 nucleotides read TGTGCCAGCAGCCCAGACTGGAGTCCATTTCTTGAGCAGTTCTTC.

The CDR3 DNA reads as TGTGCCAGCAGTTTCGGGGGGGGAGACAATGAGCAGTTCTTC. Residues: CASSFGGGDNEQFF. The rearrangement links TRBV27 to TRBJ2-1, with 8 positions matching TRBD2. The CDR3 loop spans 14 amino acids. J gave up 5 bases and V 3 bases, and 3 bases lay outside the gene matches. Germline loops: CDR1 MNHEY, CDR2 SMNVEV (reference sequence).

There are a few counts of this clone. V and J are TRBV7-9 and TRBJ2-1; D remains unclear. CDR1 SEHNR and CDR2 FQNEAQ come from the germline V gene (reference sequence). Trimming removed 1 base at V and 7 bases at J, with 8 bases between. This CDR3 is 13 amino acids long. CDR3 nucleotide sequence: TGTGCCAGCAGCTTAGATTGGTCAAATGAGCAGTTCTTC. Amino acids: CASSLDWSNEQFF.

The rearrangement joins TRBV2 to TRBJ2-1; D is perhaps TRBD1 or TRBD2 (6 bases each). V lost 4 bases to trimming and J lost 10 bases, with 26 bases between them. CDR1 SNHLY and CDR2 FYNNEI come from the germline V gene. This CDR3 has 17 residues. CDR3 in amino acids: CASSGFTRATGGEEQFF. The CDR3 coding sequence is TGTGCCAGCAGTGGATTCACTAGGGCTACCGGGGGCGAGGAGCAGTTCTTC.

The gene calls are TRBV7-3 and TRBJ2-3; D unresolved. The V end was cut by 3 bases, the J end by 4 bases, with 14 bases between. Looked up from germline, CDR1 is SGHTA and CDR2 is FQGTGA. CDR3 length equals 15 residues. The CDR3 DNA follows: TGTGCCAGCAGCTTCCGGCTAGGATTGGCAGATACGCAGTATTTT. Translated, it gives CASSFRLGLADTQYF.

V usage is TRBV6-1 and J usage is TRBJ2-7; D is perhaps TRBD1 or TRBD2 (5 bases each). CDR1 and CDR2 from the germline V gene are MNHNS and SASEGT. CDR3 size: 13 residues. Between the trimmed V and J ends, which lost 11 bases and 0 bases, there was a span of 14 bases. The CDR3 here is CASRGPHSYEQYF. Here the CDR3 DNA reads TGTGCCTCTAGGGGACCCCACTCCTACGAGCAGTACTTC.

This chain links TRBV19 with TRBJ2-3, with a possible D match to TRBD2 (5 bases). The CDR3 sequence is 16 residues long. V lost 4 bases to trimming and J lost 0 bases, with 14 bases between them. Germline-derived CDR1 and CDR2 are LNHDA and SQIVND (reference sequence). CDR3 amino acids: CASSKVARSSTDTQYF. The CDR3 nucleotides are TGTGCCAGTAGTAAAGTAGCGCGAAGCAGCACAGATACGCAGTATTTT.

The V call is TRBV4-1, the J call TRBJ2-7, with no clear D. In germline, CDR1 is MGHRA, CDR2 YSYEKL. Trimming stripped 3 bases from V and 5 bases from J, with 11 bases between. The CDR3 loop spans 13 amino acids. This CDR3 is CASSHQPTHEQYF. As DNA, the CDR3 is TGCGCCAGCAGCCATCAACCGACCCACGAGCAGTACTTC.

V gene TRBV5-4 combines with J gene TRBJ1-1; 7 bases map to TRBD1. The length of the CDR3 is 14 residues. In germline, CDR1 is SGHNT, CDR2 YYREEE (reference sequence). After removal of 0 bases from V and 10 bases from J, the junction contained 9 bases not matched to a gene. The CDR3 region is CASSLDRGGLRAFF. The CDR3 DNA reads as TGTGCCAGCAGCTTGGACAGGGGAGGGTTAAGAGCTTTCTTT.

The gene calls are TRBV7-2 and TRBJ1-2, with TRBD1 as a possible D gene (5 bases). The V gene's germline CDR1 is SGHTA and CDR2 FQGNSA. V was trimmed by 0 bases and J by 2 bases, leaving 16 bases between them. The CDR3 consists of 17 residues. In nucleotides, the CDR3 is TGTGCCAGCAGCTTAGCCCCCCGGGCTGGGGCGAACTATGGCTACACCTTC. The encoded protein is CASSLAPRAGANYGYTF.

This chain joins TRBV6-4 and TRBJ1-2, with TRBD1 matching 8 bases. From germline, CDR1 is MRHNA and CDR2 SNTAGT. After removal of 5 bases from V and 2 bases from J, the junction contained 13 bases not matched to a gene. The CDR3 length is 17 residues. CDR3 in amino acids: CASSPSDLTGGNYGYTF. The CDR3 DNA reads TGTGCCAGCAGTCCGTCCGATCTTACAGGGGGGAACTATGGCTACACCTTC.

The gene calls are TRBV5-1 and TRBJ1-1, with a tentative D call TRBD1 (5 bases). The CDR3 has 17 amino acids. CDR1 is SGHRS, CDR2 YFSETQ, per germline. The V and J ends lost 4 bases and 3 bases respectively, with 22 bases between them. In DNA form, the CDR3 reads TGCGCCAGCAGCCCGCTAGGAATTTGGGTAGGGGACACTGAAGCTTTCTTT. This gives the protein CASSPLGIWVGDTEAFF.

This clone appeared a single time. This chain's CDR3 is CASSVDRTYEQYF. The CDR3 coding sequence is TGTGCCAGCAGCGTTGACAGGACCTACGAGCAGTACTTC. J is TRBJ2-7 and V is TRBV7-8; TRBD1 is a possible D gene (6 bases). Per the germline V gene, CDR1 is SGHVS and CDR2 is FQNEAQ. Trimming stripped 5 bases from V and 2 bases from J, with 10 bases between. This CDR3 is 13 amino acids long.

The gene calls are TRBV7-9 and TRBJ2-7; 11 bases fit TRBD2. Germline assignment: CDR1 SEHNR and CDR2 FQNEAQ (reference sequence). The trim removed 4 bases at V and 4 bases at J, leaving 3 bases unmatched. CDR3 length: 14 amino acids. CDR3 nucleotides: TGTGCCAGCAGCTCCTTAGCGGGAGGGTACGAGCAGTACTTC. Translation: CASSSLAGGYEQYF.

The chain uses TRBV6-5 and TRBJ1-2, with D possibly TRBD1 on 5 matching bases. The CDR3 covers 16 residues. The germline V and J ends were trimmed by 3 bases and 4 bases, with 18 bases remaining between them. Germline V CDR1 and CDR2: MNHEY, SVGAGI. In DNA, the CDR3 is TGTGCCAGCAGTTATGGACAAAACCCTGGGTTCTATGGCTACACCTTC. As protein: CASSYGQNPGFYGYTF.

This chain connects TRBV6-6 to TRBJ2-1; 10 nucleotides align to TRBD2. This CDR3 contains 15 residues. Per germline, CDR1 MNHNY and CDR2 SVGAGI (reference sequence). Losses at the gene ends were 4 bases for V and 1 base for J; bases not matched to a gene: 1. The CDR3 is CASSSGLASYNEQFF. The CDR3 nucleotides are TGTGCCAGCAGTTCGGGACTAGCGTCCTACAATGAGCAGTTCTTC.

The chain has TRBV27 and TRBJ2-1; 16 positions agree with TRBD2. CDR3 length: 14 residues. CDR1 and CDR2 from the germline V gene are MNHEY and SMNVEV (reference sequence). V trimming: 5 bases; J trimming: 13 bases; junction bases outside the gene matches: 5. The CDR3 nucleotides read TGTGCCAGCAGTCCGGGGACTAGCGGGAGGGTTCAGTTCTTC. Protein: CASSPGTSGRVQFF.

The chain uses TRBV5-6 and TRBJ1-5; the D gene is possibly TRBD1 (5 bases). Germline V gene sequence: CDR1 SGHDT, CDR2 YYEEEE. The V and J ends lost 0 bases and 0 bases respectively, with 13 bases between them. The CDR3 loop spans 17 amino acids. The CDR3, as DNA: TGTGCCAGCAGCTTGGAAGGGGCCGAATTTAGCAATCAGCCCCAGCATTTT. Translated: CASSLEGAEFSNQPQHF.

The CDR3 region has the DNA TGTGCCAGCGGACGGGACGTCTTAAGGGGTGGAAACACCATATATTTT. This sequence encodes CASGRDVLRGGNTIYF. The rearrangement uses TRBV2 and TRBJ1-3; D possibly corresponds to TRBD1 (5 bases). Germline CDR1 and CDR2: SNHLY and FYNNEI. The ends were cut back, 8 bases at V and 3 bases at J, with 20 bases in the middle. The CDR3 is 16 residues long.

The rearrangement links TRBV27 to TRBJ1-4; 7 nucleotides match TRBD1. The CDR3 is 14 amino acids. V shed 2 bases, J shed 6 bases, and the junction held 3 bases outside the gene matches. Germline CDR1 MNHEY, CDR2 SMNVEV (reference sequence). CDR3 in amino acids: CASSLVRGDEKLFF. The CDR3 DNA follows: TGTGCCAGCAGTTTAGTCAGGGGGGATGAAAAACTGTTTTTT.

The chain has TRBV25-1 and TRBJ1-1; TRBD1 might be the D (5 bases). The length of the CDR3 is 15 residues. Germline V gives CDR1 MGHDK, CDR2 SYGVNS. Trimming left V 8 bases short and J 0 bases short, with 16 bases between. The CDR3 reads CASQRGAEMNTEAFF. The CDR3 bases are TGTGCCAGCCAGAGAGGGGCGGAGATGAACACTGAAGCTTTCTTT.

This sequence joins TRBV4-1 and TRBJ1-1; possibly TRBD1 for D (6 bases). Trimming stripped 3 bases from V and 4 bases from J, with 18 bases between. The germline gives CDR1 MGHRA, CDR2 YSYEKL. The CDR3 spans 16 residues. The CDR3 sequence is CASSQEPGHTGTEAFF. CDR3 in DNA: TGCGCCAGCAGCCAGGAACCGGGACACACGGGCACTGAAGCTTTCTTT.

This clone was found once. The chain links TRBV28 to TRBJ1-3; 12 nucleotides agree with TRBD1. The CDR3 is 20 amino acids. Trimming cost V 2 bases and J 8 bases; bases outside gene matches: 19. CDR1 is MDHEN, CDR2 SYDVKM, per germline. In nucleotides, the CDR3 is TGTGCCAGCAGTTTAATTCCCGGGACAGGGGGCCTGGAAATGTATCACACCATATATTTT. Protein: CASSLIPGTGGLEMYHTIYF.

V and J are TRBV29-1 and TRBJ2-7, with D perhaps TRBD2 (6 bases). CDR1 SQVTM and CDR2 ANQGSEA come from the germline V gene. This CDR3 spans 17 amino acids. The V end was cut by 0 bases, the J end by 6 bases, with 24 bases between. The CDR3 reads CSVEEAAGAVVGGEQYF. The CDR3 bases are TGCAGCGTTGAAGAGGCAGCCGGGGCGGTGGTGGGAGGCGAGCAGTACTTC.

The genes are TRBV7-9 and TRBJ1-1; no firm D call. This CDR3 comprises 16 residues. From germline, CDR1 is SEHNR and CDR2 FQNEAQ (reference sequence). V shed 4 bases and J shed 6 bases, with 21 bases lying between them. The CDR3 protein is CASSSTNGYVRPEAFF. The CDR3 nucleotides read TGTGCCAGCAGCTCGACCAACGGGTACGTAAGGCCTGAAGCTTTCTTT.

The chain carries TRBV19 and TRBJ2-7, with 7 bases aligning to TRBD1. Germline trimming cut 0 bases from V and 3 bases from J; bases unmatched to any gene: 8. Germline CDR1 is LNHDA and CDR2 is SQIVND (reference sequence). This CDR3 contains 16 residues. DNA for the CDR3: TGTGCCAGTAGTATAGATACCGGGACAGCTTTCTACGAGCAGTACTTC. Translating it yields CASSIDTGTAFYEQYF. Looking up the rest from reference TRBV19 and TRBJ2-7 gives the full variable domain: DGGITQSPKYLFRKEGQNVTLSCEQNLNHDAMYWYRQDPGQGLRLIYYSQIVNDFQKGDIAEGYSVSREKKESFPLTVTSAQKNPTAFYLCASSIDTGTAFYEQYFGPGTRLTVT.

The chain couples TRBV7-9 to TRBJ2-1; maybe TRBD2 (5 bases). CDR1 is SEHNR and CDR2 is FQNEAQ in the germline V gene (reference sequence). The V and J ends lost 5 bases and 6 bases respectively, with 11 bases between them. CDR3 length: 13 amino acids. The DNA for the CDR3 is TGTGCCAGCAGCCCCTGGGAGAGCAATGAGCAGTTCTTC. Protein product: CASSPWESNEQFF.

This chain joins TRBV4-1 and TRBJ2-3; D remains unclear. This CDR3 contains 13 residues. Trimming left V 2 bases short and J 7 bases short, with 10 bases between. Germline V gene lookup returns CDR1 MGHRA and CDR2 YSYEKL. The CDR3: CASSQRSSNTQYF. In DNA form, the CDR3 reads TGCGCCAGCAGCCAACGGAGTTCAAATACGCAGTATTTT.

This chain links TRBV4-1 with TRBJ2-7, with D uncertain. Germline V CDR1 and CDR2: MGHRA, YSYEKL. The ends were cut back, 1 base at V and 7 bases at J, with 11 bases in the middle. The CDR3 has 13 amino acids. The CDR3 nucleotides are TGCGCCAGCAGCCAAGGTCCTACGAGGGAGCAGTACTTC. Residues: CASSQGPTREQYF.